Following are 25 T cell receptor beta chains from one sample sequenced in a study of blood T cell repertoires in COVID-19. The method was immunoSEQ multiplex PCR; TCRdb's version includes in-frame clones alone and lacks a portion of them. The sample has 110,000 to 150,000 clones, just under 80% seen once. Sequencing used peripheral blood. The receptor set was obtained from a woman aged 60-75 years with acute or convalescent COVID-19.

This clone was seen only a few times. This chain links TRBV6-5 with TRBJ2-1, with D hard to call. V was clipped by 8 bases and J by 4 bases, with 12 bases between them. Germline lookup yields CDR1 MNHEY and CDR2 SVGAGI. The CDR3 contains 13 residues. CDR3 DNA: TGTGCCAGCCGGAGAAGTTCTTACAATGAGCAGTTCTTC. This sequence encodes CASRRSSYNEQFF.

This chain joins TRBV7-3 and TRBJ2-1, with D maybe TRBD2 (6 bases). The CDR3 covers 15 residues. Germline values: CDR1 SGHTA, CDR2 FQGTGA. V was pared by 5 bases and J by 0 bases, with 11 bases between. CDR3 protein: CASSPLGGSYNEQFF. As DNA, the CDR3 is TGTGCCAGCAGCCCTCTGGGGGGCTCCTACAATGAGCAGTTCTTC.

The chain couples TRBV10-1 to TRBJ1-2; no reliable D call. The ends were cut back, 2 bases at V and 2 bases at J, with 6 bases in the middle. Germline V CDR1 and CDR2: WNHNN, SYGVQD (reference sequence). The CDR3 runs 13 residues. CDR3 amino acids: CASSEAANYGYTF. CDR3 nucleotide sequence: TGCGCCAGCAGTGAGGCAGCGAACTATGGCTACACCTTC.

The table lists this clone with a count of one. The V and J genes are TRBV28 and TRBJ2-7; tentative D call: TRBD2 (5 bases). The V end was cut by 3 bases, the J end by 2 bases, with 14 bases between. The germline gives CDR1 MDHEN, CDR2 SYDVKM. The CDR3 runs 15 residues. The CDR3 loop reads CASSFGIPGAYEQYF. The CDR3, as DNA: TGTGCCAGCAGTTTCGGGATCCCCGGGGCCTACGAGCAGTACTTC.

The rearrangement uses TRBV28 and TRBJ2-2; possibly TRBD2 for D (5 bases). Germline values: CDR1 MDHEN, CDR2 SYDVKM. The V end lost 2 bases, the J end lost 7 bases, and 11 bases lay between the germline ends. This CDR3 is built from 14 residues. The CDR3 is CASSLMRAGGELFF. The CDR3 DNA is TGTGCCAGCAGTTTAATGCGGGCTGGCGGGGAGCTGTTTTTT.

The J gene is TRBJ1-4, the V gene TRBV5-5, with 7 bases identical to TRBD1. This CDR3 is built from 15 residues. The germline V gene encodes CDR1 SGHKS and CDR2 YYEKEE (reference sequence). After removal of 2 bases from V and 2 bases from J, the junction contained 3 bases not matched to a gene. This CDR3 reads CASSLQGRTNEKLFF. CDR3 sequence (DNA): TGTGCCAGCAGCTTACAGGGGAGGACTAATGAAAAACTGTTTTTT.

This chain uses TRBV6-5 with TRBJ2-2; 8 nucleotides agree with TRBD1. The germline gives CDR1 MNHEY, CDR2 SVGAGI. The CDR3 has 15 amino acids. The V segment lost 6 bases and the J segment 2 bases; nucleotides outside the gene matches: 5. CDR3 amino acids: CASRQDRANTGELFF. CDR3 DNA: TGTGCCAGCAGGCAGGACAGGGCTAACACCGGGGAGCTGTTTTTT.

The chain links TRBV28 to TRBJ2-7, with TRBD1 matching 7 bases. V lost 7 bases and J lost 2; bases outside the gene matches: 5. CDR3 length: 13 residues. CDR1 MDHEN and CDR2 SYDVKM come from the germline V gene. The CDR3 DNA reads TGTGCCAGCAATACACAGGGGCCCTACGAGCAGTACTTC. It translates to CASNTQGPYEQYF.

V usage is TRBV24-1 and J usage is TRBJ2-1, with a tentative D call TRBD1 (6 bases). The CDR3 runs to 15 residues. The germline V and J ends were trimmed by 4 bases and 4 bases, with 13 bases remaining between them. Per the germline V gene, CDR1 is KGHDR and CDR2 is SFDVKD. The CDR3 DNA follows: TGTGCCACCAGTGAACCGGGACAACCATACAATGAGCAGTTCTTC. Translation: CATSEPGQPYNEQFF.

This clone has only a few counts. This chain links TRBV28 with TRBJ2-1, with D possibly TRBD1 on 5 matching bases. Trimming shortened V by 6 bases and J by 2 bases, and 8 bases separated the two germline ends. Germline V lookup: CDR1 MDHEN, CDR2 SYDVKM. There are 13 residues in the CDR3. CDR3 amino acids: CASRDTAYNEQFF. The CDR3 DNA reads as TGTGCCAGCAGGGACACTGCCTACAATGAGCAGTTCTTC.

CDR3 DNA sequence: TGTGCCAGCTCAAGGGACAGGGGGCTCTACAATGAGCAGTTCTTC. Encoded protein: CASSRDRGLYNEQFF. The V call is TRBV18, the J call TRBJ2-1; the match to TRBD1 covers 12 bases. The CDR3 is 15 amino acids. The J segment lost 3 bases and the V segment lost 5 bases, leaving 2 bases of the junction unmatched. Germline V gives CDR1 KGHSH, CDR2 LQKENI.

V usage is TRBV29-1 and J usage is TRBJ2-1, with 11 positions matching TRBD2. The trim removed 8 bases at V and 3 bases at J, leaving 15 bases unmatched. Germline loops: CDR1 SQVTM, CDR2 ANQGSEA. The CDR3 has 17 amino acids. The CDR3 DNA sequence: TGCAGCTACACTATTCTCGGACTAGCGGGCAACTACAATGAGCAGTTCTTC. Its protein product is CSYTILGLAGNYNEQFF.

In nucleotides, the CDR3 is TGTGCCAGCAGCTTAGTATCGTTTATTGCCTACGAGCAGTACTTC. It specifies CASSLVSFIAYEQYF. The chain carries TRBV7-2 and TRBJ2-7; D remains unclear. The germline V gene encodes CDR1 SGHTA and CDR2 FQGNSA. This CDR3 contains 15 residues. The germline V and J ends were trimmed by 1 base and 2 bases, with 12 bases remaining between them.

The J gene is TRBJ1-2, the V gene TRBV11-2; 11 nucleotides match TRBD1. The CDR3 is 14 amino acids. V lost 5 bases and J lost 5; bases outside the gene matches: 4. The germline V gene encodes CDR1 SGHAT and CDR2 FQNNGV. The CDR3 sequence is CASSPGQGVYGYTF. The CDR3 region has the DNA TGTGCCAGCAGCCCGGGACAGGGGGTGTATGGCTACACCTTC.

This clone was seen a few times. The gene calls are TRBV30 and TRBJ1-2; D possibly corresponds to TRBD1 (5 bases). V lost 4 bases and J lost 6, with 15 bases in between. Germline-derived CDR1 and CDR2 are GTSNPN and SVGIG (reference sequence). This CDR3 is built from 13 residues. CDR3 region: CAWIVGRGNGYTF. The CDR3 DNA reads TGTGCCTGGATTGTAGGGCGGGGGAATGGCTACACCTTC.

This clone has more than one count but fewer than ten. V usage is TRBV7-9 and J usage is TRBJ2-1; 8 positions agree with TRBD2. Germline assignment: CDR1 SEHNR and CDR2 FQNEAQ (reference sequence). The CDR3 spans 16 residues. Losses at the gene ends were 3 bases for V and 3 bases for J; bases not matched to a gene: 7. The CDR3 region is CASSLKAGDFYNEQFF. Here the CDR3 DNA reads TGTGCCAGCAGCTTGAAAGCGGGAGATTTCTACAATGAGCAGTTCTTC.

This clone was seen only a few times. This chain uses TRBV7-8 with TRBJ2-1; 7 nucleotides agree with TRBD2. V dropped 2 bases and J dropped 12; count of bases not matched to a gene: 13. CDR1 and CDR2 from the germline V gene are SGHVS and FQNEAQ. There are 15 residues in the CDR3. The CDR3 DNA sequence: TGTGCCAGCAGCTTAAGGCAATCGGCGGGAGTGGGGCAGTTCTTC. The encoded protein is CASSLRQSAGVGQFF.

The chain couples TRBV27 to TRBJ2-7; TRBD2 might be the D (6 bases). Germline CDR1 and CDR2: MNHEY and SMNVEV (reference sequence). The CDR3 length is 14 residues. Trimming removed 7 bases from V and 6 bases from J, with 19 bases in between. The CDR3 protein is CASTPSGDDGEQYF. For the CDR3, the DNA is TGTGCCAGCACCCCCTCGGGGGACGACGGCGAGCAGTACTTC.

This rearrangement joins TRBV29-1 to TRBJ2-1; 8 nucleotides agree with TRBD2. In germline, CDR1 is SQVTM, CDR2 ANQGSEA. There are 12 residues in the CDR3. With V trimmed by 3 bases and J by 9 bases, 4 bases remained unmatched. CDR3 sequence (DNA): TGCAGCGTTGACCGCACTAGCGGTGAGCAGTTCTTC. It is translated as CSVDRTSGEQFF.

This chain links TRBV11-2 with TRBJ2-5; D gene ambiguous. The CDR3 consists of 14 residues. Germline-derived CDR1 and CDR2 are SGHAT and FQNNGV. Trimming cost V 2 bases and J 2 bases, with 9 bases left between them. CDR3: CASSLRGLQETQYF. CDR3 in DNA: TGTGCCAGCAGCTTAAGAGGATTACAAGAGACCCAGTACTTC.

The rearrangement links TRBV5-1 to TRBJ1-4, with TRBD1 as a possible D gene (6 bases). This CDR3 comprises 14 residues. Trimming cost V 2 bases and J 6 bases, with 11 bases left between them. CDR1 and CDR2 (germline): SGHRS, YFSETQ. In DNA form, the CDR3 reads TGCGCCAGCAGCTTTGGGACAAAGGATGAAAAACTGTTTTTT. As protein: CASSFGTKDEKLFF.

The chain combines TRBV10-3 with TRBJ1-1; 8 bases agree with TRBD1. The CDR3 length is 14 residues. V lost 2 bases, J lost 2 bases, and 1 base stayed unmatched. Germline CDR1 ENHRY, CDR2 SYGVKD. The CDR3 DNA reads as TGTGCCATCAGTGAGGGACAGGGAAACACTGAAGCTTTCTTT. This codes for CAISEGQGNTEAFF.

The CDR3, as DNA: TGTGCCAGCAGCCACTACCCGGAGGAAAACATTCAGTACTTC. Its protein product is CASSHYPEENIQYF. The rearrangement links TRBV7-9 to TRBJ2-4, with a weak D call TRBD2 (5 bases). The V and J ends lost 5 bases and 5 bases respectively, with 13 bases between them. CDR1 is SEHNR and CDR2 is FQNEAQ in the germline V gene (reference sequence). The CDR3 contains 14 residues.

In its sample, this clone was seen a few times. The rearrangement joins TRBV4-1 to TRBJ1-5, with a tentative D call TRBD1 (6 bases). This CDR3 has 15 residues. V was trimmed by 1 base and J by 3 bases, leaving 10 bases between them. Germline CDR1 and CDR2: MGHRA and YSYEKL. The CDR3 spells CASSQVGDNNQPQHF. The CDR3 nucleotides are TGCGCCAGCAGCCAAGTTGGGGACAACAATCAGCCCCAGCATTTT.

This chain links TRBV6-2 or TRBV6-3 with TRBJ2-5; D is ambiguous. The CDR3 length is 13 residues. Germline V gene sequence: CDR1 MNHEY, CDR2 SVGEGT. Trimming took 6 bases from V and 5 from J, leaving 13 bases between them. In DNA form, the CDR3 reads TGTGCCAGCAGCCGACATCATCGGGAGACCCAGTACTTC. It is translated as CASSRHHRETQYF.